The 6 T cell receptor beta chains reported below all come from one sample, sequenced in a study of cytomegalovirus exposure and HLA in healthy donors. The PCR contained 60 Vbeta and 13 Jbeta primers. Repertoires were generated with immunoSEQ multiplex PCR, while TCRdb's copy carries only in-frame clones and drops some. Of about 130,000 clones in the sample, 70% to 80% were seen once. What was sequenced was PBMCs. The receptors come from a female donor in good health and CMV-seronegative.

The chain is built from TRBV6-6 and TRBJ2-7; D perhaps matches TRBD1 (6 bases). Germline V CDR1 and CDR2: MNHNY, SVGAGI (reference sequence). The CDR3 is 14 amino acids. The V end lost 7 bases, the J end lost 1 base, and 14 bases lay between the germline ends. CDR3 sequence reads: CASTYDGQSYEQYF. The CDR3 bases are TGTGCCAGCACCTACGACGGACAGTCCTACGAGCAGTACTTC.

The chain combines TRBV6-5 with TRBJ1-2; 11 nucleotides align to TRBD1. J was trimmed by 4 bases and V by 5 bases; bases with no gene match: 3. The CDR3 loop spans 14 amino acids. In germline, CDR1 is MNHEY, CDR2 SVGAGI. The CDR3 coding sequence is TGTGCCAGCAGTGAAGGGACAGGGGGCTATGGCTACACCTTC. This encodes CASSEGTGGYGYTF.

CDR3 nucleotides: TGTGCCAGCAGCTTGTCCCAGGGAGGGACTGAAGCTTTCTTT. It yields the protein CASSLSQGGTEAFF. The gene calls are TRBV5-4 and TRBJ1-1, with D possibly matching TRBD1 (5 bases). The CDR3 runs 14 residues. CDR1 and CDR2 (germline): SGHNT, YYREEE (reference sequence). The germline V and J ends were trimmed by 1 base and 5 bases, with 12 bases remaining between them.

V usage is TRBV4-1 and J usage is TRBJ2-7, with D possibly being TRBD1 (9 bases). Germline V gene lookup returns CDR1 MGHRA and CDR2 YSYEKL. This CDR3 contains 16 residues. Trimming removed 3 bases from V and 3 bases from J, with 18 bases in between. The CDR3 loop reads CASSHPAGDRDYEQYF. CDR3 in DNA: TGCGCCAGCAGCCATCCAGCGGGGGACAGGGACTACGAGCAGTACTTC.

The chain carries TRBV19 and TRBJ1-2; 11 bases are a match to TRBD1. CDR3 length equals 13 residues. V shed 7 bases and J 3 bases; nucleotides not matched to a gene: 1. Germline-derived CDR1 and CDR2 are LNHDA and SQIVND (reference sequence). In DNA, the CDR3 is TGTGCCAGTATGGACAGGGGGCACTATGGCTACACCTTC. It specifies CASMDRGHYGYTF.

CDR3 amino acids: CASSSPAGAGGDTQYF. The DNA of the CDR3 is TGTGCCAGCAGTTCCCCAGCGGGAGCTGGGGGAGATACGCAGTATTTT. The rearrangement joins TRBV28 to TRBJ2-3; 8 bases fit TRBD2. Unmatched junction bases numbered 11, after V lost 4 bases and J lost 5 bases. The CDR3 is 16 amino acids. The germline gives CDR1 MDHEN, CDR2 SYDVKM.